A single sample is the source of the 3 T cell receptor beta chains below, sequenced in a study of CD8+ T cells in alopecia areata. Extraction of RNA preceded its reverse transcription into cDNA, which served as the sequencing template. The table came from immunoSEQ multiplex PCR; TCRdb's copy has only in-frame clones and leaves some out. This table holds 110,000 to 150,000 clones, approximately 50% found once. Material: CD4+ T cells sorted from blood, obtained at week 0. Every receptor here comes from a human donor with alopecia areata.

This clone was counted a few times. The rearrangement joins TRBV27 to TRBJ2-7; 12 bases are shared with TRBD2. The CDR3 covers 15 residues. CDR1 is MNHEY, CDR2 SMNVEV, per germline (reference sequence). The trim removed 6 bases at V and 4 bases at J, leaving 7 bases unmatched. The CDR3 sequence is CASRVGTSGWYEQYF. CDR3 nucleotide sequence: TGTGCCAGCAGAGTCGGGACTAGCGGGTGGTACGAGCAGTACTTC.

This clone has just a few counts. The chain links TRBV18 to TRBJ2-7, with a weak D call TRBD2 (6 bases). With 3 bases removed from V and 6 bases from J, the gap between germline ends came to 15 bases. This CDR3 is built from 14 residues. Looked up from germline, CDR1 is KGHSH and CDR2 is LQKENI. The CDR3 sequence is CASSPFRVGGEQYF. CDR3 bases: TGTGCCAGCTCACCCTTTAGGGTCGGGGGCGAGCAGTACTTC.

V is TRBV29-1 and J is TRBJ1-1; D remains unclear. The CDR3 extends over 11 amino acids. Germline CDR1 SQVTM, CDR2 ANQGSEA. Trimming removed 2 bases at V and 10 bases at J, with 11 bases between. The CDR3 reads CSVEKKVGAFF. CDR3 nucleotide sequence: TGCAGCGTTGAAAAAAAGGTGGGAGCTTTCTTT.